This T cell receptor (beta chain) was documented in a study of regulatory T cells in long-lasting Graves disease. Study context: The criterion for persistent Graves' disease was over 5 years of antithyroid drugs with positive TSH receptor antibodies.

Time point described: persistent/refractory GD, antithyroid drugs over 5 years with positive TRAb. RNA isolated from PBMCs was used to make the TCR library. Relying on iRepertoire HTBI primers and Arm-PCR of CDR3 regions, the team built TCR beta libraries. One entry per CDR3 protein results from TCRdb running MiXCR on the multiplex PCR reads. The data show about 660,000 distinct CDR3 sequences, about 30% seen once. The TCR originated in a female donor with Graves disease. This specimen consisted of peripheral blood mononuclear cells (PBMCs), obtained when the disease was refractory, from a patient treated with antithyroid drugs.

The chain's CDR3 is CASNDRAQQPQHF. The CDR3 coding sequence is TGTGCCAGTAACGACAGGGCTCAACAGCCCCAGCATTTT. The chain is built from TRBV19 and TRBJ1-5, with 7 bases identical to TRBD1. CDR1 is LNHDA, CDR2 SQIVND, per germline (reference sequence). V dropped 7 bases and J dropped 7; count of bases not matched to a gene: 7. The CDR3 is 13 amino acids.